This T cell receptor beta chain was recovered during a study of T cell clones after liver transplantation. At the level of the study: TCRbeta sequencing after a pre-transplant mixed lymphocyte reaction identified graft-donor-reactive clones, later tracked in post-transplant blood. Study-wide results and caveats: Graft donor-reactive T cells may have migrated into the graft rather than being deleted.

Produced via immunoSEQ multiplex PCR; TCRdb's table is partial and in-frame only. The sample lists approximately 12,000 clones, over 65% occurring once. The CDR3 extends over 14 amino acids. Trimming stripped 6 bases from V and 1 base from J, with 9 bases between. This clone appeared a single time. Its antigen is unknown. The sample consisted of CD8+ T cells from blood, taken at the 22-month timepoint. This sequence was found in a human patient who received a liver transplant. Among the T cells, some may be from the graft donor. V and J are TRBV23-1 and TRBJ2-2; D may be TRBD2 (5 bases). Being an ORF, TRBV23-1 has a function that is uncertain. The CDR3 DNA reads as TGCGCCAGCAGGGCCGGGATGAACACCGGGGAGCTGTTTTTT. It encodes CASRAGMNTGELFF.